The table lists the clone carrying this TCR beta chain with a count of one. No antigen is known for it. The source of the sample is a study of siplizumab effects on memory and regulatory T cells. The study's findings and limits: It was not possible to assign a naive or memory phenotype to roughly 80-96% of proliferating CD4+ or CD8+ clones. Mapping to unstimulated subsets was achieved for only a minor fraction of alloreactive clones.

The repertoire was sequenced with immunoSEQ multiplex PCR; TCRdb's copy has only in-frame clones and lacks some. The data show about 120,000 clones, less than 95% seen once. The origin of this receptor is a human donor in good health. The sample comprised non-Treg CD4+ T cells sorted from blood.

The CDR3 here is CATSRLATLAGLGETQYF. The CDR3 DNA follows: TGTGCCACCAGCAGACTGGCAACCTTAGCGGGACTGGGAGAGACCCAGTACTTC. The gene calls are TRBV15 and TRBJ2-5; 8 bases match TRBD2. CDR3 length: 18 amino acids. Trimming took 2 bases from V and 4 from J; bases not matched to a gene: 15. Looked up from germline, CDR1 is LNHNV and CDR2 is YYDKDF (reference sequence).